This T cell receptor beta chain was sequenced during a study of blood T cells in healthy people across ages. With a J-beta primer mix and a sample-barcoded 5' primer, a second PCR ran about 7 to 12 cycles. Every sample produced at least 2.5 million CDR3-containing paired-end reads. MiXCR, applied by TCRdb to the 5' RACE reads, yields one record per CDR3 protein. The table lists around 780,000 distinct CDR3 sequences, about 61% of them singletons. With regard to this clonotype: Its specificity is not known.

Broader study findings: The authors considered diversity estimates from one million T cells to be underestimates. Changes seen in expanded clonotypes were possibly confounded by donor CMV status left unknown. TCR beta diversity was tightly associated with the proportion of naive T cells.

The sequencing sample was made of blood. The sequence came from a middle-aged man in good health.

The CDR3 DNA sequence: TGTGCCAGCTTTAAACAGGGTCAACATTGTCGCGAGCAGTACTTC. This encodes CASFKQGQHCREQYF. The chain recombines TRBV27 with TRBJ2-7; perhaps TRBD1 as D (6 bases). Germline V CDR1 and CDR2: MNHEY, SMNVEV (reference sequence). The CDR3 sequence is 15 residues long. Trimming took 8 bases from V and 6 from J, leaving 23 bases between them.